Below are 31 T cell receptor beta chains sequenced from a single sample in a study of T-cell memory formation after mild COVID-19. Each CDR3 protein gets one entry after TCRdb re-called the 5' RACE reads with MiXCR. The table records about 470,000 distinct CDR3 sequences, around a sixth of them present only once. Material for sequencing was PBMCs or a T cell subset sorted from them (not recorded which). The receptors here all came from an adult woman who had mild COVID-19 (a few samples of this study predate the infection). Cell type and time point are not known.

This clonotype occurred many times. The rearrangement joins TRBV24-1 to TRBJ2-3, with D uncertain. The V and J ends lost 7 bases and 4 bases respectively, with 11 bases between them. Germline V gene sequence: CDR1 KGHDR, CDR2 SFDVKD. The CDR3 sequence is 13 residues long. The CDR3 loop reads CATSDPLADTQYF. The CDR3 DNA sequence: TGTGCCACCAGCGACCCCTTAGCAGATACGCAGTATTTT.

This clonotype has more than one count but fewer than ten. The V and J genes are TRBV2 and TRBJ2-7, with 12 bases fitting TRBD2. From germline, CDR1 is SNHLY and CDR2 FYNNEI. J was trimmed by 5 bases and V by 5 bases; bases with no gene match: 7. CDR3 size: 15 residues. The CDR3 region has the DNA TGTGCCAGCAGTATAGGACTAGCGGGACTTAACGAGCAGTACTTC. This encodes CASSIGLAGLNEQYF. The whole variable domain, filled in from reference TRBV2 and TRBJ2-7, reads EPEVTQTPSHQVTQMGQEVILRCVPISNHLYFYWYRQILGQKVEFLVSFYNNEISEKSEIFDDQFSVERPDGSNFTLKIRSTKLEDSAMYFCASSIGLAGLNEQYFGPGTRLTVT.

This clonotype has only a few counts. The rearrangement uses TRBV19 and TRBJ2-2; D perhaps matches TRBD1 (6 bases). Germline loops: CDR1 LNHDA, CDR2 SQIVND (reference sequence). Trimming took off 5 bases at V and 4 bases at J, with 11 bases between the two ends. The CDR3 loop spans 14 amino acids. Here the CDR3 DNA reads TGTGCCAGTAGTTACGTAGGGGGCACCGGGGAGCTGTTTTTT. Encoded protein: CASSYVGGTGELFF.

This clonotype turned up a few times. The rearrangement links TRBV5-1 to TRBJ2-7; 7 bases match TRBD2. Germline V CDR1 and CDR2: SGHRS, YFSETQ. Trimming cost V 4 bases and J 2 bases; bases outside gene matches: 9. The CDR3 sequence is 15 residues long. The CDR3 coding sequence is TGCGCCAGCAGCCCCACCGGGGGGACCCCCTACGAGCAGTACTTC. It codes for CASSPTGGTPYEQYF.

This clonotype was observed a few times. The chain has TRBV5-4 and TRBJ1-2; D call uncertain. The CDR3 contains 13 residues. Germline V lookup: CDR1 SGHNT, CDR2 YYREEE (reference sequence). With 4 bases removed from V and 6 bases from J, the gap between germline ends came to 13 bases. The CDR3 sequence: CASSPPHRDGYTF. The CDR3 DNA sequence: TGTGCCAGCAGCCCCCCACACAGAGATGGCTACACCTTC.

This clonotype came up a few times. This rearrangement joins TRBV2 to TRBJ1-6; the D is unclear. V lost 0 bases and J lost 0, with 12 bases in between. The CDR3 length is 18 residues. In germline, CDR1 is SNHLY, CDR2 FYNNEI. The CDR3 protein is CASSEAERASSYNSPLHF. DNA of the CDR3: TGTGCCAGCAGTGAAGCGGAACGCGCCAGCTCCTATAATTCACCCCTCCACTTT.

In this sample, this clonotype turned up a few times. The chain recombines TRBV12-3 or TRBV12-4 with TRBJ1-5, with unresolved D. Trimming removed 6 bases at V and 4 bases at J, with 13 bases between. CDR3 length: 14 residues. The CDR3 reads CASSALQDNQPQHF. Here the CDR3 DNA reads TGTGCCAGCAGCGCCCTGCAGGATAATCAGCCCCAGCATTTT.

This clonotype was seen ten or more times. The V gene is TRBV6-2 or TRBV6-3, the J gene TRBJ1-1; D gene unclear. The germline V gene has CDR1 MNHEY and CDR2 SVGEGT. V was trimmed by 7 bases and J by 2 bases, leaving 11 bases between them. This CDR3 comprises 13 residues. The CDR3 reads CASNTGINTEAFF. Written as DNA, the CDR3 is TGTGCCAGCAATACCGGGATTAACACTGAAGCTTTCTTT.

The gene calls are TRBV6-6 and TRBJ2-7; D may be TRBD1 or TRBD2 (5 bases each). The CDR3 runs to 16 residues. With 4 bases removed from V and 3 bases from J, the gap between germline ends came to 19 bases. The V gene's germline CDR1 is MNHNY and CDR2 SVGAGI (reference sequence). CDR3 residues: CASSSGRVGEFYEQYF. The CDR3 coding sequence is TGTGCCAGCAGTTCGGGCAGGGTAGGGGAGTTCTACGAGCAGTACTTC.

The chain employs TRBV3-1 and TRBJ1-1, with D possibly matching TRBD1 (5 bases). Trimming stripped 3 bases from V and 4 bases from J, with 15 bases between. CDR3 size: 15 residues. The germline gives CDR1 LGHDT, CDR2 YNNKEL (reference sequence). CDR3 DNA sequence: TGTGCCAGCAGCCATCAGGGTAAGGGTTCCACTGAAGCTTTCTTT. Translated, it gives CASSHQGKGSTEAFF.

The rearrangement uses TRBV4-1 and TRBJ2-2; D call uncertain. Germline CDR1 is MGHRA and CDR2 is YSYEKL. This CDR3 region has 15 residues. Trimming shortened V by 0 bases and J by 1 base, and 6 bases separated the two germline ends. The CDR3 DNA follows: TGCGCCAGCAGCCAAGACAGGAGGAACACCGGGGAGCTGTTTTTT. This sequence encodes CASSQDRRNTGELFF.

This clonotype was detected only a few times. The rearrangement joins TRBV15 to TRBJ2-2; D uncertain. The V and J ends lost 4 bases and 6 bases respectively, with 9 bases between them. CDR3 length: 13 residues. Per germline, CDR1 LNHNV and CDR2 YYDKDF (reference sequence). The CDR3 is CATSNGVPGELFF. CDR3 DNA: TGTGCCACCAGCAATGGGGTTCCCGGGGAGCTGTTTTTT.

This clonotype appeared a few times. The chain uses TRBV5-6 and TRBJ2-1; D gene uncertain. Looked up from germline, CDR1 is SGHDT and CDR2 is YYEEEE. This CDR3 contains 15 residues. V lost 0 bases to trimming and J lost 7 bases, with 14 bases between them. This CDR3 reads CASSLARFGMNEQFF. CDR3 sequence (DNA): TGTGCCAGCAGCTTGGCCCGATTTGGGATGAATGAGCAGTTCTTC.

This chain joins TRBV7-2 and TRBJ2-7; possible D gene TRBD1, 5 bases. The CDR3 loop spans 16 amino acids. Germline assignment: CDR1 SGHTA and CDR2 FQGNSA. With 8 bases removed from V and 2 bases from J, the gap between germline ends came to 22 bases. The CDR3 DNA is TGTGCCAGCCAAAAGACAGTGGGCGGTTCCCCCTACGAGCAGTACTTC. Translating it yields CASQKTVGGSPYEQYF.

The chain recombines TRBV6-1 with TRBJ2-7, with D possibly being TRBD2 (6 bases). Per germline, CDR1 MNHNS and CDR2 SASEGT. Trimming cost V 2 bases and J 3 bases, with 17 bases left between them. The CDR3 runs 16 residues. The CDR3 DNA follows: TGTGCCAGCAGTGAATTCGCGCGGGAAGGTATCTACGAGCAGTACTTC. It encodes CASSEFAREGIYEQYF.

The sample holds a few counts of this clonotype. The chain joins TRBV6-1 to TRBJ1-1, with 7 bases that match TRBD1. Germline CDR1 is MNHNS and CDR2 is SASEGT. The length of the CDR3 is 15 residues. V shed 1 base and J 4 bases; nucleotides not matched to a gene: 6. The chain's CDR3 is CASSEEDRVITEAFF. CDR3 in DNA: TGTGCCAGCAGTGAAGAAGACAGGGTGATCACTGAAGCTTTCTTT.

The chain combines TRBV25-1 with TRBJ1-1, with D hard to call. Looked up from germline, CDR1 is MGHDK and CDR2 is SYGVNS. This CDR3 is built from 14 residues. The ends were cut back, 6 bases at V and 1 base at J, with 12 bases in the middle. CDR3 sequence (DNA): TGTGCCAGCAGCACTATGACCGAGAACACTGAAGCTTTCTTT. Translation gives CASSTMTENTEAFF.

This rearrangement joins TRBV4-2 to TRBJ1-1, with TRBD1 matching 7 bases. This CDR3 comprises 14 residues. Germline V gene lookup returns CDR1 LGHNA and CDR2 YNFKEQ. With V trimmed by 7 bases and J by 4 bases, 9 bases remained unmatched. The CDR3, as DNA: TGTGCCAGCAAAAAGACAGGGTTGAGCACTGAAGCTTTCTTT. It translates to CASKKTGLSTEAFF.

There are a few counts of this clonotype. The CDR3 nucleotides are TGTGCCAGTAGTATAAGGCAGTCGTGGTACAATGAGCAGTTCTTC. Translating it yields CASSIRQSWYNEQFF. J is TRBJ2-1 and V is TRBV19; no clear D gene. Germline-derived CDR1 and CDR2 are LNHDA and SQIVND (reference sequence). V dropped 2 bases and J dropped 4 bases, with 12 bases sitting between them. The CDR3 is made up of 15 amino acids.

This clonotype was seen a handful of times. The chain recombines TRBV7-8 with TRBJ1-1; D possibly corresponds to TRBD1 (6 bases). The CDR3 spans 14 residues. Trimming shortened V by 6 bases and J by 2 bases, and 13 bases separated the two germline ends. Germline assignment: CDR1 SGHVS and CDR2 FQNEAQ. The DNA of the CDR3 is TGTGCCAGCAGGACCGGGACACAAAACACTGAAGCTTTCTTT. Translating gives CASRTGTQNTEAFF.

This clonotype was detected only a few times. J is TRBJ1-4 and V is TRBV5-6, with a possible D match to TRBD1 (6 bases). The CDR3 contains 15 residues. The ends were cut back, 3 bases at V and 5 bases at J, with 14 bases in the middle. Germline V gene data show CDR1 as SGHDT and CDR2 as YYEEEE. This CDR3 reads CASSSPLGANEKLFF. The CDR3 DNA reads TGTGCCAGCAGCTCACCTTTGGGGGCAAATGAAAAACTGTTTTTT.

This clonotype was seen only a few times. The genes are TRBV30 and TRBJ1-2; the match to TRBD1 covers 8 bases. CDR1 GTSNPN and CDR2 SVGIG come from the germline V gene (reference sequence). CDR3 length: 15 amino acids. After removal of 0 bases from V and 2 bases from J, the junction contained 5 bases not matched to a gene. The CDR3 DNA reads as TGTGCCTGGAGTGTACAAAACAGGGGGAACTATGGCTACACCTTC. Protein: CAWSVQNRGNYGYTF. Combining the CDR3 with reference TRBV30 and TRBJ1-2 gives the whole variable domain SQTIHQWPATLVQPVGSPLSLECTVEGTSNPNLYWYRQAAGRGLQLLFYSVGIGQISSEVPQNLSASRPQDRQFILSSKKLLLSDSGFYLCAWSVQNRGNYGYTFGSGTRLTVV.

This clonotype was recorded many times. The J gene is TRBJ2-3, the V gene TRBV5-1; D possibly uses TRBD1 or TRBD2 (5 bases each). V was clipped by 3 bases and J by 11 bases, with 19 bases between them. CDR3 size: 14 residues. Germline-derived CDR1 and CDR2 are SGHRS and YFSETQ. CDR3 amino acids: CASSWDRRLALQYF. The CDR3 DNA sequence: TGCGCCAGCAGCTGGGACCGGAGACTTGCGTTGCAGTATTTT. Full variable domain (remainder filled in from reference TRBV5-1 and TRBJ2-3): KAGVTQTPRYLIKTRGQQVTLSCSPISGHRSVSWYQQTPGQGLQFLFEYFSETQRNKGNFPGRFSGRQFSNSRSEMNVSTLELGDSALYLCASSWDRRLALQYFGPGTRLTVL.

This sequence joins TRBV11-2 and TRBJ1-6; a possible D gene is TRBD1 (5 bases). V was trimmed by 0 bases and J by 9 bases, leaving 15 bases between them. From germline, CDR1 is SGHAT and CDR2 FQNNGV. The CDR3 is 16 residues long. The DNA of the CDR3 is TGTGCCAGCAGCTTAGAGCCGGGACTCCTGTCTTCACCCCTCCACTTT. It codes for CASSLEPGLLSSPLHF.

This clonotype was found a few times. The chain is built from TRBV4-3 and TRBJ2-7, with 10 bases identical to TRBD1. This CDR3 region has 17 residues. With 3 bases clipped from V and 6 bases from J, the junction kept 14 bases outside the gene matches. CDR1 and CDR2 (germline): LGHNA, YSLEER. The CDR3 sequence is CASSQRWFRDRGTEQYF. As DNA, the CDR3 is TGCGCCAGCAGCCAGCGATGGTTCCGGGACAGGGGAACCGAGCAGTACTTC.

The chain carries TRBV30 and TRBJ1-2; 8 nucleotides line up with TRBD1. The germline V gene encodes CDR1 GTSNPN and CDR2 SVGIG (reference sequence). The CDR3 consists of 15 residues. V trimming: 6 bases; J trimming: 3 bases; junction bases outside the gene matches: 12. The CDR3, as DNA: TGTGCCTGCCCTACCCTGGACAGGGCTCACTATGGCTACACCTTC. Translated: CACPTLDRAHYGYTF.

This clonotype was seen only a few times. This chain links TRBV2 with TRBJ1-4, with D possibly matching TRBD1 (5 bases). In germline, CDR1 is SNHLY, CDR2 FYNNEI. Trimming left V 6 bases short and J 4 bases short, with 12 bases between. The CDR3 has 14 residues. Here the CDR3 reads CASRVRAINEKLFF. Here the CDR3 DNA reads TGTGCCAGCAGAGTCAGGGCAATTAATGAAAAACTGTTTTTT.

About this clonotype itself: A read error may account for a junction end that differs from germline. This chain joins TRBV19 and TRBJ2-1; 8 nucleotides align to TRBD2. The CDR3 covers 15 residues. Germline V gene sequence: CDR1 LNHDA, CDR2 SQIVND (reference sequence). Here the CDR3 reads CASSIESSGSLPLYF. For the CDR3, the DNA is TGTGCCAGTAGTATAGAGTCCAGCGGGAGCCTGCCATTATATTTC.

This chain connects TRBV18 to TRBJ2-2; a weak D match, TRBD1 (5 bases). The CDR3 sequence is 14 residues long. Germline lookup yields CDR1 KGHSH and CDR2 LQKENI. V lost 6 bases to trimming and J lost 4 bases, with 12 bases between them. Here the CDR3 DNA reads TGTGCCAGCTCTCAGGGCCCTACCACCGGGGAGCTGTTTTTT. It specifies CASSQGPTTGELFF.

This clonotype showed up just a few times. The V call is TRBV5-6, the J call TRBJ1-5, with D possibly matching TRBD1 (6 bases). Germline V gives CDR1 SGHDT, CDR2 YYEEEE. V was pared by 0 bases and J by 3 bases, with 10 bases between. CDR3 size: 15 residues. This CDR3 reads CASSLGGRANQPQHF. The CDR3 DNA reads as TGTGCCAGCAGCTTGGGGGGGCGAGCCAATCAGCCCCAGCATTTT.

This clonotype is labeled as medium-sized (0.01 to 0.1%). The rearrangement uses TRBV7-2 and TRBJ2-2; weak D call: TRBD1 (5 bases). V lost 1 base and J lost 9, with 12 bases in between. The V gene's germline CDR1 is SGHTA and CDR2 FQGNSA. The CDR3 sequence is 14 residues long. This CDR3 is CASSLGAGNRELFF. In nucleotides, the CDR3 is TGTGCCAGCAGCTTAGGGGCAGGGAATCGGGAGCTGTTTTTT.